The text below deals with one T cell receptor beta chain. Its matching antigen is unknown. The data derive from a study of a mutant IDH1 vaccine in newly diagnosed glioma. Across the study: Most patients had received both radiotherapy and temozolomide, the prior options being radiotherapy, temozolomide, or both. Study-wide points: Any relationship between pseudoprogression and changes in top peripheral T cell clonotypes seemed absent. Among patients, 93.3% showed immune responses induced by the vaccine.

V was pared by 6 bases and J by 7 bases, with 9 bases of the junction left unmatched. Germline V gene data show CDR1 as MNHEY and CDR2 as SVGAGI. The CDR3 sequence is 14 residues long. The assay was immunoSEQ multiplex PCR, and TCRdb's table has in-frame clones only and misses some. The sample consists of tens of thousands of clones, more than 60% of them appearing once. Time point specified: baseline, week 1 (first vaccination visit). The treatment was: pre-vaccination baseline after standard-of-care therapy. The donors' diagnosis was new WHO grade 3 or 4 astrocytoma that was IDH1-mutant and ATRX-lost.

V gene TRBV6-5 combines with J gene TRBJ1-2, with TRBD1 matching 9 bases. This receptor was obtained from a woman aged 40 to 50 with glioma. Sequencing used PBMCs, obtained from a glioma patient treated with radiotherapy, temozolomide or both. CDR3 nucleotides: TGTGCCAGCAGCTCAGGACAGGGGATAGGTGGCTACACCTTC. Amino acid sequence: CASSSGQGIGGYTF.